This TCR beta chain is from a study of identical twins. Study-wide findings and caveats: Zero-insertion analyses could be partly confounded by invariant MAIT and iNKT cells. Not following the same donors, the study drew its conclusions from cross-sectional statistical analysis.

The germline V gene has CDR1 DFQATT and CDR2 SNEGSKA (reference sequence). V gave up 2 bases and J gave up 7 bases; unmatched junction bases: 4. This CDR3 has 14 amino acids. Details on this clonotype: Antigen: not known.

One entry per CDR3 protein, called by TCRdb with MiXCR from the 5' RACE reads. This table has approximately 620,000 distinct CDR3 sequences, under 9% appearing once. The data were also submitted as part of a second study, on yellow fever vaccine responses in identical twins.

The sequence was collected from a woman in her late teens or twenties in good health. This chain joins TRBV20-1 and TRBJ1-5, with 11 bases matching TRBD1. Sequences were obtained from PBMCs. CDR3 sequence (DNA): TGCAGTGCTAGATCGGGGACAGGGGGGCAGCCCCAGCATTTT. It translates to CSARSGTGGQPQHF.